Each of the 18 T cell receptor beta chains below was sequenced from the same sample in a study of T cell clones after liver transplantation. The table came from immunoSEQ multiplex PCR; TCRdb's copy has only in-frame clones and leaves some out. The table has 72,000 or so clones, around four fifths seen once. This specimen was CD4+ T cells from blood, taken at the 22-month timepoint. The receptors were sampled from a human patient who received a liver transplant. Some T cells may be provided by the graft donor.

There are a few counts of this clone. V is TRBV15 and J is TRBJ1-1, with D hard to call. Germline V gene lookup returns CDR1 LNHNV and CDR2 YYDKDF (reference sequence). CDR3 length: 14 residues. V was shortened by 5 bases and J by 9 bases, with 19 bases between the two germline ends. The CDR3 nucleotides are TGTGCCACCAGCCCAAGGCGGACCGACCAAAAAGCTTTCTTT. The encoded protein is CATSPRRTDQKAFF.

The chain has TRBV28 and TRBJ2-3, with 11 bases aligning to TRBD2. The CDR3 consists of 15 residues. J was trimmed by 3 bases and V by 5 bases; bases with no gene match: 4. From germline, CDR1 is MDHEN and CDR2 SYDVKM. The CDR3 sequence is CASSPRTSGTDTQYF. CDR3 sequence (DNA): TGTGCCAGCAGTCCCCGGACTAGCGGGACAGATACGCAGTATTTT.

The V call is TRBV28, the J call TRBJ2-7, with D perhaps assigned TRBD1 or TRBD2 (5 bases each). Germline V gene data show CDR1 as MDHEN and CDR2 as SYDVKM. The CDR3 extends over 14 amino acids. V was clipped by 6 bases and J by 0 bases, with 12 bases between them. The CDR3 sequence is CASSQGPNSYEQYF. The CDR3 coding sequence is TGTGCCAGCAGCCAGGGACCGAACTCCTACGAGCAGTACTTC.

The chain carries TRBV5-4 and TRBJ1-1, with D possibly matching TRBD1 (5 bases). There are 17 residues in the CDR3. Germline-derived CDR1 and CDR2 are SGHNT and YYREEE (reference sequence). V was cut by 1 base and J by 3 bases, with 19 bases left in between. CDR3 DNA sequence: TGTGCCAGCAGCTTGCCCCGTGGTCGGGGGGGTGACACTGAAGCTTTCTTT. Translated: CASSLPRGRGGDTEAFF.

The chain combines TRBV27 with TRBJ1-4; D is possibly TRBD1 (5 bases). Per germline, CDR1 MNHEY and CDR2 SMNVEV (reference sequence). Trimming took 5 bases from V and 8 from J, leaving 15 bases between them. CDR3 length equals 14 residues. This chain's CDR3 is CASSRSREREKLFF. The CDR3 DNA sequence: TGTGCCAGCAGTCGGTCCAGGGAGCGGGAAAAACTGTTTTTT.

This clone was picked up a small number of times. The chain carries TRBV6-1 and TRBJ1-6, with a weak D call TRBD1 (6 bases). The CDR3 consists of 14 residues. The V end was cut by 5 bases, the J end by 10 bases, with 15 bases between. Germline V gene sequence: CDR1 MNHNS, CDR2 SASEGT. The CDR3 sequence is CASSPSGVWSPLHF. The CDR3 DNA reads as TGTGCCAGCAGTCCATCAGGGGTATGGTCACCCCTCCACTTT.

The V call is TRBV7-2, the J call TRBJ2-5, with 8 bases matching TRBD2. Germline CDR1 reads SGHTA; CDR2 reads FQGNSA. The CDR3 has 15 residues. The junction had 9 bases not matched to a gene; V was cut back by 4 bases and J by 5 bases. CDR3 in amino acids: CASSWKTGGLETQYF. Here the CDR3 DNA reads TGTGCCAGCAGCTGGAAAACGGGGGGGCTGGAGACCCAGTACTTC.

The chain links TRBV14 to TRBJ2-1; 9 bases are shared with TRBD2. The V segment lost 4 bases and the J segment 8 bases; nucleotides outside the gene matches: 9. The CDR3 covers 15 residues. Germline V CDR1 and CDR2: SGHDN, FVKESK. In DNA form, the CDR3 reads TGTGCCAGCAGCCTGTTAGCGGGAGAGAGGGATGAGCAGTTCTTC. It is translated as CASSLLAGERDEQFF.

This chain joins TRBV5-1 and TRBJ2-5; possibly TRBD1 for D (6 bases). CDR3 size: 15 residues. V was clipped by 0 bases and J by 2 bases, with 11 bases between them. Per the germline V gene, CDR1 is SGHRS and CDR2 is YFSETQ. The DNA of the CDR3 is TGCGCCAGCAGCTTGGCCCCCCAGGGGCAAGAGACCCAGTACTTC. This gives the protein CASSLAPQGQETQYF.

This chain connects TRBV14 to TRBJ2-7; D is possibly TRBD1 (6 bases). Germline V CDR1 and CDR2: SGHDN, FVKESK. The CDR3 loop spans 15 amino acids. V was clipped by 1 base and J by 5 bases, with 15 bases between them. CDR3 nucleotide sequence: TGTGCCAGCAGCCAAGGACAGGAAATCCGAAACGAGCAGTACTTC. This gives the protein CASSQGQEIRNEQYF.

The V gene is TRBV7-3, the J gene TRBJ2-1, with 16 bases fitting TRBD2. V trimming: 5 bases; J trimming: 8 bases; junction bases outside the gene matches: 15. This CDR3 is 19 amino acids long. Germline CDR1 is SGHTA and CDR2 is FQGTGA. CDR3 bases: TGTGCCAGCAGCCCCAACCCGCGGGGACTAGCGGGAGGGCCTCATGAGCAGTTCTTC. Translating gives CASSPNPRGLAGGPHEQFF.

The chain carries TRBV6-1 and TRBJ2-1; no reliable D call. Per germline, CDR1 MNHNS and CDR2 SASEGT. With 6 bases removed from V and 8 bases from J, the gap between germline ends came to 17 bases. The CDR3 runs 14 residues. The CDR3, as DNA: TGTGCCAGCAGCCGGGTCTTGGGAATTGATGAGCAGTTCTTC. Encoded protein: CASSRVLGIDEQFF.

This clone showed up just once. The chain recombines TRBV19 with TRBJ1-5, with 9 bases matching TRBD1. V trimming: 9 bases; J trimming: 7 bases; junction bases outside the gene matches: 10. Germline lookup yields CDR1 LNHDA and CDR2 SQIVND (reference sequence). This CDR3 is 14 amino acids long. The CDR3 reads CASEDRGGQQPQHF. In nucleotides, the CDR3 is TGTGCCAGCGAGGACAGGGGCGGACAGCAGCCCCAGCATTTT.

The V and J genes are TRBV25-1 and TRBJ1-1; D is possibly TRBD1 (6 bases). Trimming removed 2 bases from V and 5 bases from J, with 12 bases in between. The length of the CDR3 is 14 residues. Germline lookup yields CDR1 MGHDK and CDR2 SYGVNS. The CDR3 loop reads CASSETRGATEAFF. The CDR3 nucleotides read TGTGCCAGCAGTGAAACCAGGGGTGCGACTGAAGCTTTCTTT.

The genes are TRBV11-2 and TRBJ2-3, with D maybe TRBD2 (6 bases). Deletions cut 5 bases from V and 6 bases from J, with 18 bases between. Germline CDR1 reads SGHAT; CDR2 reads FQNNGV. This CDR3 has 15 amino acids. CDR3 amino acids: CASSPPGVGADTQYF. As DNA, the CDR3 is TGTGCCAGCAGCCCGCCGGGGGTCGGGGCGGATACGCAGTATTTT.

This chain joins TRBV5-1 and TRBJ2-7, with 9 bases that match TRBD2. The junction had 6 bases not matched to a gene; V was cut back by 7 bases and J by 1 base. CDR1 is SGHRS, CDR2 YFSETQ, per germline. The CDR3 contains 14 residues. The CDR3 loop is CASGIAGVSYEQYF. Written as DNA, the CDR3 is TGCGCCAGCGGAATAGCGGGGGTTTCCTACGAGCAGTACTTC. Looking up the rest from reference TRBV5-1 and TRBJ2-7 gives the full variable domain: KAGVTQTPRYLIKTRGQQVTLSCSPISGHRSVSWYQQTPGQGLQFLFEYFSETQRNKGNFPGRFSGRQFSNSRSEMNVSTLELGDSALYLCASGIAGVSYEQYFGPGTRLTVT.

The chain uses TRBV4-3 and TRBJ1-4; D uncertain. The germline V gene encodes CDR1 LGHNA and CDR2 YSLEER. The CDR3 consists of 12 residues. The ends were cut back, 6 bases at V and 8 bases at J, with 10 bases in the middle. The CDR3 coding sequence is TGCGCCAGCAGTTCCGGGCGGGAAAAACTGTTTTTT. Its protein is CASSSGREKLFF.

The J gene is TRBJ2-1, the V gene TRBV2, with 9 bases that match TRBD2. Losses at the gene ends were 8 bases for V and 3 bases for J; bases not matched to a gene: 5. Germline V CDR1 and CDR2: SNHLY, FYNNEI. This CDR3 is 14 amino acids long. DNA for the CDR3: TGTGCCAGCTGCGCTAGCGGGATCTACAATGAGCAGTTCTTC. Translated: CASCASGIYNEQFF.